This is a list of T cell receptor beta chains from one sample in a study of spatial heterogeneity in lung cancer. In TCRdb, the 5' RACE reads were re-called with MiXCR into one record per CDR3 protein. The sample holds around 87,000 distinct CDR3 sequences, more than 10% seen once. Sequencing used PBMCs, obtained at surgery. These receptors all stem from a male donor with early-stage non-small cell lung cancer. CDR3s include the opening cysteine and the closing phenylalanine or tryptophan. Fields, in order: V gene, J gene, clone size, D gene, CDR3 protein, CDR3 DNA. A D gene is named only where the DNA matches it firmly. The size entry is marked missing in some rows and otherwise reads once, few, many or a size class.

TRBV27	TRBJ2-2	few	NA	CASSLRGSYTGELFF	TGTGCCAGCAGTTTAAGAGGCAGTTACACCGGGGAGCTGTTTTTT
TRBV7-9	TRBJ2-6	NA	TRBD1	CASSTGGSGANVLTF	TGTGCCAGCAGCACAGGGGGCTCTGGGGCCAACGTCCTGACTTTC
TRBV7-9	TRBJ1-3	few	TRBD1	CASSSSGTGAGNTIYF	TGTGCCAGCAGCTCATCCGGGACAGGGGCTGGAAACACCATATATTTT
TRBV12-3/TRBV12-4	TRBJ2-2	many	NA	CASSPRSWELFF	TGTGCCAGCAGTCCACGATCGTGGGAGCTGTTTTTT
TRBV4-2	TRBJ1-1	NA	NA	CASSQDHRVQNTEAFF	TGTGCCAGCAGCCAAGATCACAGGGTGCAGAACACTGAAGCTTTCTTT
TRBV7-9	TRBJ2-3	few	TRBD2	CASSSSGSPDTQYF	TGTGCCAGCAGCTCTAGCGGGAGTCCAGATACGCAGTATTTT
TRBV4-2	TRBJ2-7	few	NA	CASSREQGTNEQYF	TGTGCCAGCAGTCGGGAACAGGGAACCAACGAGCAGTACTTC
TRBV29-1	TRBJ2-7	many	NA	CSVEDRAYEQYF	TGCAGCGTTGAAGACCGTGCCTACGAGCAGTACTTC
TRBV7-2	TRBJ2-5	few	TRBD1	CASSFGQGAAETQYF	TGTGCCAGCAGCTTTGGACAGGGGGCGGCCGAGACCCAGTACTTC
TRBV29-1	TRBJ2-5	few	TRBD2	CSVVGGARETQYF	TGCAGCGTTGTCGGGGGGGCGCGGGAGACCCAGTACTTC
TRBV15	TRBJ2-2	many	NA	CATSRDFPGTNTGELFF	TGTGCCACCAGCAGAGATTTCCCGGGAACCAACACCGGGGAGCTGTTTTTT
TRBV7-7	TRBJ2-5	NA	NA	CASSPSIDAVQWETQYF	TGTGCTAGCAGCCCATCCATCGACGCCGTCCAATGGGAGACCCAGTACTTC